These T cell receptor beta chains were read from a single sample in a study of T cell repertoires in cytomegalovirus infection. TCRdb reprocessed the reads with MiXCR, giving one entry per CDR3 protein. The sample has about half a million distinct CDR3 sequences, around a third seen once. Their cognate antigens are unknown. The sequenced sample was cultured PBMCs, obtained from culture after CMV antigen stimulation. All receptors come from a human donor in good health (CMV status not recorded). Some clones in this sample may be carry-over from other donors' samples. CDR3s leave out the opening cysteine and the closing phenylalanine or tryptophan.

j_call v_call cdr3_aa
TRBJ1-2 TRBV11-2 ASSPRGQGASGYT
TRBJ2-6 TRBV9 ASSTQTSGANVLT
TRBJ1-4 TRBV7-2 ASSQPQGGNEKLF
TRBJ2-1 TRBV19 ASSIRGLAGGEQF
TRBJ1-1 TRBV5-1 ASRSGQAGTEAF
TRBJ1-1 TRBV15 ATSRDMAGNTEVF
TRBJ2-5 TRBV7-7 ASSLSDYAGETQY
TRBJ1-5 TRBV6-2/TRBV6-3 ASSGRQGRQPQH
TRBJ2-5 TRBV24-1 ATSATGGRETQY
TRBJ2-5 TRBV5-1 ASSRRGTRGETQY
TRBJ2-2 TRBV4-1 ASSQEVPGQVDTGELF
TRBJ1-5 TRBV30 AWGSGLGGVSNQPQH
TRBJ2-7 TRBV7-8 ASNPGLQGAYEQY
TRBJ1-2 TRBV30 AWKPDSSIYGYT
TRBJ2-5 TRBV7-4 ANSWGLGVDRETQY
TRBJ1-5 TRBV19 ASSSRGQSNQPQH
TRBJ1-2 TRBV11-2 ASNTGGGYGYT
TRBJ2-7 TRBV6-2/TRBV6-3 ASSYAPDVPTPRPQYEQY